This T cell receptor beta chain was sequenced for a study of CD8+ T cells in alopecia areata. The wider study: After 6 to 18 months of tofacitinib, follow-up continued 6 months off drug. Among treated patients, severity was scored by affected scalp area percentage.

The study's findings and limits: Scalp and blood samples kept many expanded lesional clones throughout tofacitinib.

Reverse transcribed after extraction, RNA yielded cDNA as the sequencing template. The protocol was immunoSEQ multiplex PCR, while the TCRdb copy is restricted to in-frame clones and leaves out a portion. The sample comprises about 210,000 clones, less than 50% of which are singletons, and roughly 2.6% rests with the top ten. Documented treatment: oral pan-JAK inhibitor, 5-10 mg twice daily. Peripheral blood and lesional scalp punch biopsies were taken from alopecia areata patients. This clone was counted a single time. Antigen: not known. The sequences come from CD4+ T cells sorted from blood, collected at approximately week 37, from a patient treated with tofacitinib. The receptor's source is a human donor with alopecia areata.

CDR3 nucleotide sequence: TGTGCCAGCAGCCGCGGACCGGAGCAGTTCTTC. Translating gives CASSRGPEQFF. The chain recombines TRBV7-8 with TRBJ2-1; D remains unclear. The germline V gene has CDR1 SGHVS and CDR2 FQNEAQ. V lost 5 bases, J lost 10 bases, and 9 bases lay in between. The length of the CDR3 is 11 residues.